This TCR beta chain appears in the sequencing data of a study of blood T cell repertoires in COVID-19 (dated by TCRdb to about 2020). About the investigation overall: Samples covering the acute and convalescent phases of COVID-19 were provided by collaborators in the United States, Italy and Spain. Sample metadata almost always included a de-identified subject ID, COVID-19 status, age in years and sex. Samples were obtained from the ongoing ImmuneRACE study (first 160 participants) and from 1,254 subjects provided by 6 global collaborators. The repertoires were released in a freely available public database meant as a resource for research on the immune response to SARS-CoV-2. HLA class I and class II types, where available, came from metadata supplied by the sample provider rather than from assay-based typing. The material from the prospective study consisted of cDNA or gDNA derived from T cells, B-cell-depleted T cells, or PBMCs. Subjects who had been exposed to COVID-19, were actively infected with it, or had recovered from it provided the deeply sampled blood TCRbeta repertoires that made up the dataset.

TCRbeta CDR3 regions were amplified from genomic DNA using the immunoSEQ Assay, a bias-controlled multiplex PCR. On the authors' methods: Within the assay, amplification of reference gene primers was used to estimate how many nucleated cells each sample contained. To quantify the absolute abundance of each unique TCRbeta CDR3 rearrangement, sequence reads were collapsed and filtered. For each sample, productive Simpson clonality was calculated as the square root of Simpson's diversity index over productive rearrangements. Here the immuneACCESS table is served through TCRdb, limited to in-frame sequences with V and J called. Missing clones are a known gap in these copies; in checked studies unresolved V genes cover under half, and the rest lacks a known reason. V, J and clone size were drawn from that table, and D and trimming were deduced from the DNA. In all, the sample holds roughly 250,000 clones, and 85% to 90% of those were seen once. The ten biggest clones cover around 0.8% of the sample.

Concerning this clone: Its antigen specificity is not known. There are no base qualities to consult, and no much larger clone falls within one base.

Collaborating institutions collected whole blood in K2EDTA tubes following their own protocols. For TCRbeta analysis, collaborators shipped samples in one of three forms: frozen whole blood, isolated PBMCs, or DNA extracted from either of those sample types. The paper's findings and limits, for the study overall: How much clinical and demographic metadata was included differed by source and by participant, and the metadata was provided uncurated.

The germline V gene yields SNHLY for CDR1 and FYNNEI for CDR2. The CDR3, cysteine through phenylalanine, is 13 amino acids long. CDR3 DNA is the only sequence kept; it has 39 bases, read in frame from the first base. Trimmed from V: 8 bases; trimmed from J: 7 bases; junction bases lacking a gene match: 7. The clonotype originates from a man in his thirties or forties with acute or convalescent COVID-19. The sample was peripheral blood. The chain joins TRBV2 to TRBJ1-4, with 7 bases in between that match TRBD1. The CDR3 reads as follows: CASHRQGSEKLFF. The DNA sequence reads TGTGCCAGCCACCGACAGGGAAGTGAAAAACTGTTTTTT.